These 6 T cell receptor beta chains share one sample of origin, sequenced in a study of cytomegalovirus exposure and HLA in healthy donors. A multiplex PCR was run with 60 Vbeta primers and 13 Jbeta primers. TCRdb keeps only in-frame clones here, not all; method: immunoSEQ multiplex PCR. In total, the table holds 200,000 to 250,000 clones. Specimen: PBMCs. Receptors originate from a woman aged 25 to 39 in good health and CMV-seropositive.

The gene calls are TRBV2 and TRBJ1-3; the D is unclear. The CDR3 has 17 amino acids. V lost 5 bases, J lost 0 bases, and 17 bases lay in between. The germline V gene encodes CDR1 SNHLY and CDR2 FYNNEI. CDR3 protein: CASSNRLGSFSGNTIYF. The CDR3 DNA sequence: TGTGCCAGCAGTAACAGACTAGGGAGCTTCTCTGGAAACACCATATATTTT.

V gene TRBV19 combines with J gene TRBJ1-3; TRBD1 aligns across 12 bases. V lost 8 bases to trimming and J lost 4 bases; unmatched junction nucleotides: 3. Germline CDR1 and CDR2: LNHDA and SQIVND (reference sequence). This CDR3 comprises 14 residues. The CDR3 sequence is CASRDRGRGNTIYF. The CDR3 DNA reads as TGTGCCAGTCGGGACAGGGGGCGCGGAAACACCATATATTTT.

The V call is TRBV2, the J call TRBJ1-2, with a tentative D call TRBD1 (5 bases). This CDR3 region has 15 residues. The ends were cut back, 4 bases at V and 8 bases at J, with 20 bases in the middle. Germline V gives CDR1 SNHLY, CDR2 FYNNEI. The DNA for the CDR3 is TGTGCCAGCAGTGCCCCGGGACGGGGGACGGAAGGCTACACCTTC. Protein: CASSAPGRGTEGYTF. Variable domain in full (rest from reference TRBV2 and TRBJ1-2): EPEVTQTPSHQVTQMGQEVILRCVPISNHLYFYWYRQILGQKVEFLVSFYNNEISEKSEIFDDQFSVERPDGSNFTLKIRSTKLEDSAMYFCASSAPGRGTEGYTFGSGTRLTVV.

V gene TRBV25-1 combines with J gene TRBJ2-4; 7 nucleotides agree with TRBD1. The V segment lost 7 bases and the J segment 7 bases; nucleotides outside the gene matches: 10. This CDR3 comprises 14 residues. Germline V gene lookup returns CDR1 MGHDK and CDR2 SYGVNS. For the CDR3, the DNA is TGTGCCAGCACCCCAGGGGGAGTTATGAACATTCAGTACTTC. Protein product: CASTPGGVMNIQYF.

V usage is TRBV18 and J usage is TRBJ1-6; a weak D match, TRBD1 (6 bases). This CDR3 region has 15 residues. Germline CDR1 KGHSH, CDR2 LQKENI. The V end was cut by 4 bases, the J end by 5 bases, with 12 bases between. The CDR3 DNA reads TGTGCCAGCTCACTCCGGGACATAGATAATTCACCCCTCCACTTT. It translates to CASSLRDIDNSPLHF.

Regarding this clone: At the DNA level, this CDR3 is encoded by other sequences in the same sample as well. The rearrangement uses TRBV29-1 and TRBJ1-2; tentative D call: TRBD1 (6 bases). This CDR3 contains 12 residues. The V end lost 4 bases, the J end lost 0 bases, and 6 bases lay between the germline ends. CDR1 and CDR2 (germline): SQVTM, ANQGSEA. The CDR3 here is CSVGGPNYGYTF. CDR3 in DNA: TGCAGCGTTGGGGGGCCTAACTATGGCTACACCTTC. Combining the CDR3 with reference TRBV29-1 and TRBJ1-2 gives the whole variable domain SAVISQKPSRDICQRGTSLTIQCQVDSQVTMMFWYRQQPGQSLTLIATANQGSEATYESGFVIDKFPISRPNLTFSTLTVSNMSPEDSSIYLCSVGGPNYGYTFGSGTRLTVV.